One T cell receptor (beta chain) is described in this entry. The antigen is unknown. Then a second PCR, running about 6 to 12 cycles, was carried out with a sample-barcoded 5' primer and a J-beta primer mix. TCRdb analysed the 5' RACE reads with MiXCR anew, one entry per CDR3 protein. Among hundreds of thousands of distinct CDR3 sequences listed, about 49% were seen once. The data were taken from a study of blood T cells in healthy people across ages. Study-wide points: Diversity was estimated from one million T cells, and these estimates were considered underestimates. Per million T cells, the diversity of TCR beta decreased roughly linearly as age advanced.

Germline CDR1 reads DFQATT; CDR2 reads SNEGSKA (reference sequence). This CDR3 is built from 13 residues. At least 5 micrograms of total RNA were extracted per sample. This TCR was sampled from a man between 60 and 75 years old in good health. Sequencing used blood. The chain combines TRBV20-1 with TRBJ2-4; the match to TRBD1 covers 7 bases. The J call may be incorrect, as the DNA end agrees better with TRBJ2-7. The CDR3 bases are TGCAGTGCCGAGGGGGCACCGGCTCACGAGCAGTACTTC. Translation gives CSAEGAPAHEQYF.